This T cell receptor beta chain emerged from a study of cytotoxic CD8 clonotypes in ibrutinib-treated CLL (dated by TCRdb to about 2021). Background for the entire study: The cohort included around 15 treatment-naive and ten to twelve relapsed/refractory patients; 17 were IGHV unmutated. Responses were partial in approximately 24 patients and complete in 2; after median around 66 months follow-up, about 14 stayed in remission and roughly twelve progressed. On average, each sample yielded around 270,000 productive templates and over 90,000 productive rearrangements. Longitudinal samples were obtainable from about 30% of the 86 participants in the trial. Cryopreserved peripheral blood mononuclear cells were obtained before treatment, at response, and at either sustained remission or disease progression. Response samples were taken after a median of approximately 13 months on treatment, ranging from roughly 6 to 36 months. Broad study findings and their caveats: Baseline clonality was found to be higher than that of age-matched healthy donors and was strongly correlated with circulating CD8+ T-cell counts. Clonality rose at ibrutinib response, remained stable during sustained remission, and dropped back toward baseline at progression. Sustained-remission and progressing patients did not have matched sampling times, and lymph node repertoires were not examined. Public clonotypes were found to be uncommon and were observed to contract or remain stable during treatment; the increase in clonality was shown to reflect expansion of private clonotypes at ibrutinib response.

Including the terminal cysteine and phenylalanine, the CDR3 comprises 14 residues. Only the CDR3 region is kept as DNA, spanning 42 bases read in frame from base 1. CDR1 and CDR2 are drawn from the germline V gene (reference sequence): SEHNR, FQNEAQ. V and J are truncated by 1 base and 2 bases respectively, leaving an intervening sequence of 9 bases. To note about this clone: Its antigen is not yet known. No much larger clone exists at a distance of one base, and base qualities are not known.

On a MiSeq, deep resolution sequencing aimed for a depth between 1 in 1 million and 1 in 200,000 T cells, with each clonotype covered approximately 9.8x on average. The immunoSEQ hsTCRB Kit was used to generate TCR beta libraries. As for how the authors treated the data: Data were analyzed with ImmunoSEQ Data Assistant and ImmunoSEQ Analyzer, with V, D and J genes assigned per IMGT definitions. Clonality, which ranges from 0 to 1, was calculated as one minus the normalized Shannon entropy of productive rearrangement frequencies. Public clonotype analysis was restricted to overrepresented clonotypes comprising at least 0.05% of each patient's repertoire. Roughly 12 age-matched healthy donor repertoires from immuneACCESS were used as controls for clonality. TCRdb's version of the immuneACCESS table is confined to in-frame rearrangements and falls short of the full clone set. An unresolved V gene accounts for under half of the shortfall where checked; the remainder is of unknown origin. V, J and clone size reflect that table, while D and trimming were determined from the DNA. Recorded for this sample are fewer than 100,000 clones; about 86% of them occurred a single time. The leading ten clones occupy about 5.8% of the sample.

For TCR beta library preparation, 2 to 2.5 micrograms of genomic DNA were isolated from cryopreserved PBMCs. High-throughput TCR beta sequencing was performed on longitudinal blood samples from CLL patients receiving ibrutinib monotherapy. The patients were enrolled in a single-center, open-label phase 2 trial of ibrutinib monotherapy. The chain is made from TRBV7-9 and TRBJ2-7; the D gene assignment is ambiguous. The sequencing here drew on PBMCs, taken before ibrutinib treatment. The sequence was obtained from a human donor with chronic lymphocytic leukemia. The CDR3 protein sequence reads: CASSLGAAPYEQYF. The bases read TGTGCCAGCAGCTTAGGCGCAGCTCCCTACGAGCAGTACTTC.